Sequencing of this TCR beta chain was carried out in a study of metastatic and nonmetastatic thyroid tumors. TCRdb re-processed the PCR reads through MiXCR. In the table there are 85,000 to 95,000 clones, about 16% of which are singletons. In regard to this clone: A read error may account for a junction end that differs from germline. The same CDR3 is also encoded by other DNA sequences in this sample.

Germline-derived CDR1 and CDR2 are MNHNS and SASEGT. The CDR3 loop spans 15 amino acids. All patients were treatment-naive before thyroid surgery. This TCR was recovered from a female donor with papillary thyroid cancer or a benign thyroid nodule (not recorded which). Some clones in this sample may be carry-over from other donors' samples. The rearrangement links TRBV6-1 to TRBJ1-5; 8 nucleotides match TRBD1. The sample was blood. Here the CDR3 reads CASLGTGGTGQPQHF. The CDR3 nucleotides are TGCGCCAGCCTGGGCACAGGGGGAACAGGTCAGCCCCAGCATTTT.